A selection of T cell receptor beta chains follows, all from one sample in a study of T cells in Graves' hyperthyroidism and ophthalmopathy. TCRdb processed the multiplex PCR reads anew with MiXCR; each CDR3 protein has one entry. This table holds under 500,000 distinct CDR3 sequences, roughly 13% found once. The sample consisted of blood. These receptor sequences come from a man aged 45 to 65 with Graves' ophthalmopathy. The CDR3 runs from the conserved cysteine through the conserved F or W. The D gene is left open where the match is weak. Only some rows state a clone size, as once, few, many or a class for expanded clones.

j_call | v_call | d_call | clone_size | cdr3_aa | cdr3_nt
TRBJ2-1 | TRBV6-1 | NA | many | CASSSYPGEMYNEQFF | TGTGCCAGCAGTTCCTATCCTGGGGAGATGTACAATGAGCAGTTCTTC
TRBJ1-1 | TRBV5-1 | NA | NA | CASRNQGNTEAFF | TGCGCCAGCAGAAACCAGGGGAACACTGAAGCTTTCTTT
TRBJ2-1 | TRBV30 | NA | many | CAWSVFDNEQFF | TGTGCCTGGAGTGTGTTCGACAATGAGCAGTTCTTC
TRBJ2-7 | TRBV6-1 | NA | few | CASRGSPGSSYEQYF | TGTGCCAGCAGGGGGTCCCCCGGGAGCTCCTACGAGCAGTACTTC
TRBJ2-1 | TRBV28 | NA | many | CASSSALGYNEQFF | TGTGCCAGCAGCTCAGCCCTAGGCTACAATGAGCAGTTCTTC
TRBJ1-2 | TRBV6-5 | TRBD1 | NA | CASSYSRQGVYGYTF | TGTGCCAGCAGTTACTCGCGACAGGGGGTCTATGGCTACACCTTC
TRBJ2-7 | TRBV5-1 | NA | NA | CASSVDSRNEYEQYF | TGTGCCAGCAGCGTAGATTCCCGGAACGAGTACGAGCAGTACTTC
TRBJ1-1 | TRBV5-4 | TRBD1 | NA | CASSSDGTGTEAFF | TGTGCCAGCAGCTCGGACGGGACAGGCACTGAAGCTTTCTTT
TRBJ2-7 | TRBV12-3/TRBV12-4 | NA | NA | CASSAAGGLYEQYF | TGTGCCAGCTCGGCGGCAGGAGGGCTGTACGAGCAGTACTTC
TRBJ2-3 | TRBV20-1 | TRBD2 | few | CGASGKARLLSDTQYF | TGCGGTGCTAGCGGGAAGGCGCGTCTTCTCTCAGATACGCAGTATTTT
TRBJ1-6 | TRBV5-1 | TRBD1 | few | CASSSGTDNSPLHF | TGCGCCAGCAGCTCCGGGACAGATAATTCACCCCTCCACTTT
TRBJ2-7 | TRBV7-2 | TRBD2 | NA | CASSPELAGGYEQYF | TGTGCCAGCAGCCCGGAGTTAGCGGGAGGCTACGAGCAGTACTTC
TRBJ2-1 | TRBV12-3/TRBV12-4 | TRBD1 | few | CATVTGTGDNEQFF | TGTGCCACGGTGACCGGGACAGGAGACAATGAGCAGTTCTTC